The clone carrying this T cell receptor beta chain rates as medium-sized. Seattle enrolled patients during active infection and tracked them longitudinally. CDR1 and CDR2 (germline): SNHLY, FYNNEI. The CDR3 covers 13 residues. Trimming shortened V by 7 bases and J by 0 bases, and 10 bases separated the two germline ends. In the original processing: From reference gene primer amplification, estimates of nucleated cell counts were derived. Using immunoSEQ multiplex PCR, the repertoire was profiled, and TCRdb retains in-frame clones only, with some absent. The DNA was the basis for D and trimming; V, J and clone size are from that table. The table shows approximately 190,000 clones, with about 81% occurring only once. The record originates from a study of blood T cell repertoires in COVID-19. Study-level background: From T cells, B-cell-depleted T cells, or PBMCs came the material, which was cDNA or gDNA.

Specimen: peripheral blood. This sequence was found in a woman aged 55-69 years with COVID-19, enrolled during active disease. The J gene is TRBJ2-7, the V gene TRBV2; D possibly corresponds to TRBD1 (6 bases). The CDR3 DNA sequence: TGTGCCAGCACTAGACAGGACTCCTACGAGCAGTACGTC. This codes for CASTRQDSYEQYV.